This T cell receptor beta chain appears in the sequencing data of a study of regulatory T cells in long-lasting Graves disease. Broader study findings: Accuracy was perhaps lowered by the small sample size.

This clonotype was found many times. Its antigen is not identified. Time point in this sample: persistent/refractory GD, antithyroid drugs over 5 years with positive TRAb. Extracted PBMC RNA gave rise to the TCR library. All patients originated from an endocrinology department located in Xi'an, China. In building TCR beta libraries, iRepertoire HTBI primers were used together with Arm-PCR of CDR3 regions. How the authors handled the data: Detected in the samples were around 62 TRBV and over 11 TRBJ segments. TCRdb ran MiXCR on the multiplex PCR reads and lists one entry per CDR3 protein. The V and J calls come from TCRdb's annotation, not from the publication. The table has about 430,000 distinct CDR3 sequences, around 20% seen once. Trimming removed 7 bases at V and 2 bases at J, with 11 bases between. The germline gives CDR1 ENHRY, CDR2 SYGVKD. This CDR3 region has 13 residues.

Here the sequenced sample was peripheral blood mononuclear cells (PBMCs), taken when the disease was refractory, from a patient treated with antithyroid drugs. This sequence originates from a female donor with Graves disease. The chain uses TRBV10-3 and TRBJ1-1; TRBD1 is a possible D gene (5 bases). The CDR3 nucleotides are TGTGCCATCAATGACGACAGAAACACTGAAGCTTTCTTT. Its translation is CAINDDRNTEAFF.